Listed below are T cell receptor beta chains from one sample, sequenced in a study of Graves' ophthalmopathy and Graves' hyperthyroidism. TCRdb re-analysed the multiplex PCR reads in MiXCR, keeping a single row per CDR3 protein. The sample carries over a million distinct CDR3 sequences, around a third recorded once. What was sequenced was peripheral blood or thyroid tissue (not recorded which). The receptors come from an adult man with Graves' hyperthyroidism. Both conserved end residues are part of each CDR3. The D gene is left open where the match is weak. The size of a clone is reported for some rows only, either as once, few or many, or as a class for expanded clones.

>TRBJ2-5|few|TRBD2|TRBV6-5
TGTGCCAGCTCCCGAGGGGAACTAGCGGGAGGGCCACGGGAGACCCAGTACTTC
CASSRGELAGGPRETQYF
>TRBJ2-7|once|-|TRBV29-1
TGCAGCGCCGCCTATCGGGACGAGCAGTACTTC
CSAAYRDEQYF
>TRBJ2-5|many|TRBD1|TRBV7-9
TGTGCCAGCAGCTTCACGACAGGGGGCGCAGAGACCCAGTACTTC
CASSFTTGGAETQYF
>TRBJ1-5|many|-|TRBV19
TGTGCCTCGACCCAAAGGGATCAGCCCCAGCATTTT
CASTQRDQPQHF
>TRBJ1-1|many|-|TRBV7-9
TGTGCCAGCATCCCGACAGGACTGAACACTGAAGCTTTCTTT
CASIPTGLNTEAFF
>TRBJ1-6|many|TRBD1|TRBV9
TGTGCCAGCAGCGCAGGGGGCGATAATTCACCCCTCCACTTT
CASSAGGDNSPLHF
>TRBJ2-5|-|TRBD2|TRBV5-1
TGCGCCAGCAGCTTTGCGGCTAGCGGGAGCCGGGGTGAGACCCAGTACTTC
CASSFAASGSRGETQYF
>TRBJ2-2|-|TRBD1|TRBV11-3
TGTGCCAGCAGTCCGGCCGGGACAGGCCTCACCGGGGAGCTGTTTTTT
CASSPAGTGLTGELFF
>TRBJ2-6|many|-|TRBV10-3
TGTGCCATCCGCGAGACCCCAGGCTCTGGGGCCAACGTCCTGACTTTC
CAIRETPGSGANVLTF
>TRBJ1-3|-|-|TRBV3-1
TGTGCCAGCAGCGAGCTCCTCGGTAACACCATATATTTT
CASSELLGNTIYF
>TRBJ1-2|few|-|TRBV20-1
TGCAGTGCTAGATCATTCGGGGAGCGCCGCGGCTACACCTTC
CSARSFGERRGYTF
>TRBJ1-4|few|-|TRBV11-3
TGTGCCAGCAGCCTTTTAGGACCGGTGGAGTATGAAAAACTGTTTTTT
CASSLLGPVEYEKLFF
>TRBJ1-4|many|-|TRBV19
TGTGCCAGTAGACCTACAGGGACGGCAAAACTGTTTTTT
CASRPTGTAKLFF
>TRBJ1-2|few|TRBD1|TRBV2
TGTGCCAGTAGTGAGAACAGGGGCTATGGCTACACCTTC
CASSENRGYGYTF
>TRBJ2-7|once|-|TRBV4-3
TGCGCCAGCAGCCATGGGCTAGGGGGGGTCTACGAGCAGTACTTC
CASSHGLGGVYEQYF
>TRBJ2-7|few|TRBD1|TRBV11-2
TGTGCCAGCAGCTTCGCGACCGGGACAGTCTACGAGCAGTACTTC
CASSFATGTVYEQYF
>TRBJ2-7|-|-|TRBV25-1
TGTGCCAGCAGTGCTCCCGGGGGCCTAGACGAGCAGTACTTC
CASSAPGGLDEQYF
>TRBJ1-2|many|TRBD1|TRBV10-2
TGCGCCAGCTCCTCCGCCCAGGGGGGTGGCTACACCTTC
CASSSAQGGGYTF
>TRBJ1-2|many|-|TRBV7-9
TGTGCCAGCAGCTTAGGTTATGAGGGTCGAGGCTACACCTTC
CASSLGYEGRGYTF
>TRBJ2-5|many|-|TRBV5-1
TGCGCCAGCAGCTGGAGGCGGGACAGACAAGAGACCCAGTACTTC
CASSWRRDRQETQYF
>TRBJ1-1|few|TRBD1|TRBV6-5
TGTGCCAGCAGGCAGGGGGCTAAGGTGAACACTGAAGCTTTCTTT
CASRQGAKVNTEAFF
>TRBJ1-1|once|-|TRBV12-3/TRBV12-4
TGTGCCAGCAGTCCAGGGGCAGGGATGACAACAAACACTGAAGCTTTCTTT
CASSPGAGMTTNTEAFF
>TRBJ2-2|-|TRBD1|TRBV19
TGTGCCAGTAGTATACGAGGACAGGGCCTCGGGGAGCTGTTTTTT
CASSIRGQGLGELFF
>TRBJ1-2|few|-|TRBV10-3
TGTGCCAGCTCACCCCCGGGACACCCAAACTATGGCTACACCTTC
CASSPPGHPNYGYTF
>TRBJ1-5|-|-|TRBV10-3
TGTGCCATCAGTGAGTCGATTGGGGTTGGTCAGCCCCAGCATTTT
CAISESIGVGQPQHF
>TRBJ2-7|few|TRBD2|TRBV5-1
TGCGCCAGCAGCCCGTCTAGCGGGAAAACCTACGAGCAGTACTTC
CASSPSSGKTYEQYF
>TRBJ2-7|many|-|TRBV20-1
TGCAGTGCTAGAGATCCGGACTCGTCCTCCTACGAGCAGTACTTC
CSARDPDSSSYEQYF
>TRBJ1-1|few|-|TRBV18
TGTGCCAGCTCACCATCCGCAGGGAAGTCGGGGGAAGCTTTCTTT
CASSPSAGKSGEAFF
>TRBJ1-5|many|TRBD1|TRBV20-1
TGCAGTGCTAGAACACCAGGGGGTTTAGGCAATCAGCCCCAGCATTTT
CSARTPGGLGNQPQHF
>TRBJ2-2|many|TRBD1|TRBV7-9
TGTGCCAGCAGCCCTCAGGGGGCATTT
CASSPQGAF
>TRBJ2-2|-|TRBD1|TRBV6-2/TRBV6-3
TGTGCCAGCAGTCCGGGACAGGGGAGGACCGGGGAGCTGTTTTTT
CASSPGQGRTGELFF
>TRBJ1-2|many|-|TRBV4-1
TGCGCCAGCAGCCAAGATCCCCCCAGGGGCTATGGCTACACCTTC
CASSQDPPRGYGYTF
>TRBJ2-7|many|TRBD1|TRBV14
TGTGCCAGCAGCAGCTGGACAGGTTCGGGGGAGCAGTACTTC
CASSSWTGSGEQYF
>TRBJ2-7|many|TRBD1|TRBV20-1
TGCAGTGCTATACCGGGACAGAGTATCTACGAGCAGTACTTC
CSAIPGQSIYEQYF
>TRBJ2-7|many|TRBD1|TRBV20-1
TGCAGTGCTAGAGGCAGGACAGGGTGGGAGCAGTACTTC
CSARGRTGWEQYF
>TRBJ2-2|many|-|TRBV2
TGTGCCAGCAGTGATTGGCGAGACACCGGGGAGCTGTTTTTT
CASSDWRDTGELFF
>TRBJ1-1|once|-|TRBV25-1
TGTGCCAGCAGTTTCTTCGGGGGGCGCGCAGCTTTCTTT
CASSFFGGRAAFF
>TRBJ1-2|-|-|TRBV10-3
TGTGCCATCAGTGCTTACAGGGATGGCTGCACCTTC
CAISAYRDGCTF
>TRBJ2-5|-|TRBD2|TRBV20-1
TGCCTAGCGGAGGGAGGTGCAGAGACCCAGTACTTC
CLAEGGAETQYF
>TRBJ2-5|-|-|TRBV7-9
TGTGCCAGCAGCCGAGGGGCGGGAACCCAGTACTTC
CASSRGAGTQYF
>TRBJ2-5|once|TRBD2|TRBV7-9
TGTGCCAGCAGCTCCGGGACTAGCGACGGAGAGACCCAGTACTTC
CASSSGTSDGETQYF
>TRBJ2-7|many|TRBD1|TRBV19
TGTGCCAGTAGTATAGTTGGACAGGGTGAGCAGTACTTC
CASSIVGQGEQYF
>TRBJ1-1|-|-|TRBV10-3
TGTGCCAGCACTATGCCATACTTGAACACTGAAGCTTTCTTT
CASTMPYLNTEAFF
>TRBJ2-7|many|-|TRBV2
TGTGCCAGCAGCGGAGGTCAGGGTTCTGCCTACGAGCAGTACTTC
CASSGGQGSAYEQYF
>TRBJ1-2|many|TRBD1|TRBV7-9
TGTGCCAGCAGCTTATCGGACAGGAGGGCGTACTATGGCTACACCTTC
CASSLSDRRAYYGYTF
>TRBJ1-3|few|-|TRBV6-5
TGTGCCAGCAGTCGAAAAGTCGGGGAAAACTCTGGAAACACCATATATTTT
CASSRKVGENSGNTIYF
>TRBJ2-5|few|TRBD2|TRBV7-2
TGTGCCAGCAACTTGGGGCTAGCGGGGAGGTTAGAGACCCAGTACTTC
CASNLGLAGRLETQYF
>TRBJ1-3|-|-|TRBV7-9
TGTGCCAGCGGGACGGGGCTCTGGTGGAACACCATATATTTT
CASGTGLWWNTIYF